Listed here are 25 T cell receptor beta chains from one sample, sequenced in a study of blood T cell repertoires in COVID-19. Sequencing used immunoSEQ multiplex PCR; TCRdb keeps in-frame clones, though not all of them. The data hold approximately 190,000 clones, with around 84% observed a single time. The sequenced material came from peripheral blood. All receptors derive from a man aged 25-40 years with active or convalescent COVID-19.

The chain uses TRBV30 and TRBJ1-2; 7 bases agree with TRBD1. Trimming took 0 bases from V and 5 from J; bases not matched to a gene: 9. The length of the CDR3 is 15 residues. The germline V gene has CDR1 GTSNPN and CDR2 SVGIG (reference sequence). In DNA form, the CDR3 reads TGTGCCTGGAGTGTATCAGGGGGGAGTAAGTATGGCTACACCTTC. Its protein product is CAWSVSGGSKYGYTF.

V gene TRBV6-5 combines with J gene TRBJ1-1, with TRBD1 as a possible D gene (5 bases). The V gene's germline CDR1 is MNHEY and CDR2 SVGAGI. The CDR3 length is 13 residues. V lost 5 bases and J lost 7, with 14 bases in between. The CDR3 reads CASSQDTSLEAFF. The CDR3 DNA reads as TGTGCCAGCAGTCAGGACACGAGTCTTGAAGCTTTCTTT.

The chain combines TRBV6-2 or TRBV6-3 with TRBJ1-4; 11 bases are a match to TRBD1. Trimming removed 6 bases from V and 8 bases from J; junction bases left unmatched: 5. This CDR3 has 14 residues. Germline assignment: CDR1 MNHEY and CDR2 SVGEGT. The CDR3 bases are TGTGCCAGCAGCCAAGGACAGGGGGCGGAAAAACTGTTTTTT. Translated, it gives CASSQGQGAEKLFF.

The chain carries TRBV11-3 and TRBJ2-7, with 7 positions matching TRBD2. Trimming at V came to 6 bases and at J to 3 bases, leaving 11 bases not matched to a gene. The length of the CDR3 is 15 residues. Germline lookup yields CDR1 SGHNT and CDR2 YENEEA. CDR3 in DNA: TGTGCCAGCAGGCTAGCGGATCTAGGCGTCTACGAGCAGTACTTC. This translates into CASRLADLGVYEQYF.

The chain uses TRBV14 and TRBJ1-2, with a possible D match to TRBD1 (6 bases). Trimming left V 5 bases short and J 7 bases short, with 17 bases between. Germline assignment: CDR1 SGHDN and CDR2 FVKESK. The length of the CDR3 is 14 residues. CDR3 nucleotides: TGTGCCAGCAGCAGCGCAGGGGTATTGGGTGGCTACACCTTC. Amino acids: CASSSAGVLGGYTF.

This rearrangement joins TRBV13 to TRBJ1-2; D is uncertain. With 5 bases removed from V and 5 bases from J, the gap between germline ends came to 15 bases. Per germline, CDR1 PRHDT and CDR2 FYEKMQ (reference sequence). The CDR3 spans 14 residues. The CDR3 coding sequence is TGTGCCAGCAGCCCCGCGCGGGCCAGTTATGGCTACACCTTC. Residues: CASSPARASYGYTF.

The rearrangement joins TRBV5-4 to TRBJ2-1; 14 nucleotides align to TRBD2. The germline V gene has CDR1 SGHNT and CDR2 YYREEE (reference sequence). The CDR3 extends over 15 amino acids. Unmatched junction bases numbered 2, after V lost 4 bases and J lost 5 bases. As DNA, the CDR3 is TGTGCCAGCAGCACGGGACTAGCGGGAGACAATGAGCAGTTCTTC. This encodes CASSTGLAGDNEQFF. Drawing the rest from reference TRBV5-4 and TRBJ2-1, the complete variable domain is ETGVTQSPTHLIKTRGQQVTLRCSSQSGHNTVSWYQQALGQGPQFIFQYYREEENGRGNFPPRFSGLQFPNYSSELNVNALELDDSALYLCASSTGLAGDNEQFFGPGTRLTVL.

V and J are TRBV6-5 and TRBJ1-2; tentatively, D is TRBD1 (5 bases). This CDR3 spans 14 amino acids. CDR1 and CDR2 from the germline V gene are MNHEY and SVGAGI. Trimming took off 6 bases at V and 0 bases at J, with 11 bases between the two ends. The CDR3 spells CASRRQLTNYGYTF. The CDR3 DNA reads TGTGCCAGCAGACGACAGCTGACTAACTATGGCTACACCTTC.

The chain carries TRBV19 and TRBJ2-7; D ambiguous. The germline V and J ends were trimmed by 10 bases and 1 base, with 17 bases remaining between them. The germline gives CDR1 LNHDA, CDR2 SQIVND (reference sequence). The CDR3 loop spans 14 amino acids. The CDR3 is CATSSSPGSYEQYF. The CDR3 bases are TGTGCCACCTCTTCGAGTCCAGGTTCCTACGAGCAGTACTTC.

The V and J genes are TRBV24-1 and TRBJ2-3; 12 nucleotides line up with TRBD2. This CDR3 is 17 amino acids long. V trimming: 0 bases; J trimming: 0 bases; junction bases outside the gene matches: 0. Per the germline V gene, CDR1 is KGHDR and CDR2 is SFDVKD. The CDR3 nucleotides read TGTGCCACCAGTGATTTGGGGACTAGCGGGAGCACAGATACGCAGTATTTT. The encoded protein is CATSDLGTSGSTDTQYF.

This chain connects TRBV6-6 to TRBJ1-1, with D unresolved. V was cut by 5 bases and J by 4 bases, with 17 bases left in between. This CDR3 has 15 residues. Germline V lookup: CDR1 MNHNY, CDR2 SVGAGI (reference sequence). CDR3 sequence: CASSPSRGGGTEAFF. For the CDR3, the DNA is TGTGCCAGCAGTCCCTCCCGAGGAGGTGGCACTGAAGCTTTCTTT.

J is TRBJ2-1 and V is TRBV5-1; maybe TRBD2 (5 bases). CDR1 is SGHRS and CDR2 is YFSETQ in the germline V gene. This CDR3 has 15 residues. Trimming took off 0 bases at V and 1 base at J, with 8 bases between the two ends. The CDR3 DNA is TGCGCCAGCAGCTTGGACACGGGGTCCTACAATGAGCAGTTCTTC. Its protein is CASSLDTGSYNEQFF.

V usage is TRBV11-3 and J usage is TRBJ2-7; 8 nucleotides agree with TRBD2. J was trimmed by 5 bases and V by 1 base; bases with no gene match: 7. The CDR3 runs to 15 residues. Germline V gene lookup returns CDR1 SGHNT and CDR2 YENEEA. CDR3 sequence reads: CASSLGWAGGDEQYF. As DNA, the CDR3 is TGTGCCAGCAGCTTAGGATGGGCGGGAGGTGACGAGCAGTACTTC.

V usage is TRBV30 and J usage is TRBJ1-2, with TRBD1 identical over 7 bases. V shed 4 bases and J 5 bases; nucleotides not matched to a gene: 10. Germline V gene data show CDR1 as GTSNPN and CDR2 as SVGIG (reference sequence). This CDR3 contains 14 residues. CDR3 sequence (DNA): TGTGCCTGGACGCCCGGGACAGTCGGGTATGGCTACACCTTC. Its protein is CAWTPGTVGYGYTF.

The J gene is TRBJ2-2, the V gene TRBV24-1; TRBD1 matches 8 bases. In germline, CDR1 is KGHDR, CDR2 SFDVKD. The CDR3 is made up of 13 amino acids. V was clipped by 10 bases and J by 3 bases; unmatched bases: 3. The CDR3: CATTGQDTGELFF. The CDR3, as DNA: TGTGCCACTACGGGACAGGACACCGGGGAGCTGTTTTTT.

This chain joins TRBV6-2 or TRBV6-3 and TRBJ2-1; 8 bases map to TRBD2. This CDR3 contains 16 residues. Losses at the gene ends were 7 bases for V and 0 bases for J; bases not matched to a gene: 8. CDR1 is MNHEY and CDR2 is SVGEGT in the germline V gene. In nucleotides, the CDR3 is TGTGCCAGCAACCCTGTGGGACTAGGCTCCTACAATGAGCAGTTCTTC. Translated: CASNPVGLGSYNEQFF.

This clone has only one observation. The rearrangement uses TRBV19 and TRBJ1-2; TRBD1 matches at 10 bases. Trimming at V came to 3 bases and at J to 7 bases, leaving 5 bases not matched to a gene. The CDR3 length is 14 residues. Germline CDR1 reads LNHDA; CDR2 reads SQIVND (reference sequence). CDR3 in amino acids: CASSMGDRGPGYTF. In nucleotides, the CDR3 is TGTGCCAGTAGTATGGGAGACAGGGGGCCTGGCTACACCTTC.

The V and J genes are TRBV24-1 and TRBJ2-1; D ambiguous. Germline CDR1 KGHDR, CDR2 SFDVKD. The CDR3 totals 14 residues. V was clipped by 6 bases and J by 5 bases, with 13 bases between them. CDR3 bases: TGTGCCACCAGTACGGTTGCTGCGGACAATGAGCAGTTCTTC. It codes for CATSTVAADNEQFF.

V gene TRBV7-8 combines with J gene TRBJ2-1, with D perhaps TRBD2 (6 bases). This CDR3 contains 14 residues. The V and J ends lost 5 bases and 10 bases respectively, with 18 bases between them. Germline assignment: CDR1 SGHVS and CDR2 FQNEAQ. The CDR3 loop reads CASSRLVVVAEQFF. For the CDR3, the DNA is TGTGCCAGCAGCCGACTAGTTGTCGTTGCGGAGCAGTTCTTC.

This sequence joins TRBV5-4 and TRBJ1-2; 8 positions agree with TRBD1. CDR3 size: 14 residues. Trimming took 4 bases from V and 7 from J; bases not matched to a gene: 9. Germline CDR1 and CDR2: SGHNT and YYREEE (reference sequence). This chain's CDR3 is CASSARGTGIGYTF. CDR3 DNA sequence: TGTGCCAGCAGCGCCAGGGGGACAGGCATTGGCTACACCTTC.

This sequence joins TRBV25-1 and TRBJ1-4, with a weak D call TRBD1 (6 bases). CDR3 length equals 15 residues. Deletions cut 0 bases from V and 7 bases from J, with 12 bases between. Germline values: CDR1 MGHDK, CDR2 SYGVNS. CDR3 coding DNA: TGTGCCAGCAGTGAATATCAGGGGCCTGGTGAAAAACTGTTTTTT. It specifies CASSEYQGPGEKLFF.

The V call is TRBV6-1, the J call TRBJ1-4; D not resolved. The CDR3 is 12 residues long. Trimming stripped 4 bases from V and 8 bases from J, with 8 bases between. Germline V gene lookup returns CDR1 MNHNS and CDR2 SASEGT. This CDR3 is CASSAQLEKLFF. In nucleotides, the CDR3 is TGTGCCAGCAGTGCACAATTGGAAAAACTGTTTTTT.

The chain carries TRBV28 and TRBJ2-4, with D possibly TRBD1 on 6 matching bases. The germline CDR1 and CDR2 sequences are MDHEN and SYDVKM. The V gene lost 6 bases and the J gene lost 1 base, with 13 bases spanning the gap. The CDR3 sequence is 15 residues long. The chain's CDR3 is CASRGAGDAKNIQYF. In DNA form, the CDR3 reads TGTGCCAGCAGAGGGGCAGGGGATGCCAAAAACATTCAGTACTTC.

The chain employs TRBV11-3 and TRBJ2-1; TRBD2 matches at 11 bases. The CDR3 spans 16 residues. The V gene end was trimmed by 3 bases and the J gene end by 5 bases; junction bases not matched to a gene: 6. Germline CDR1 is SGHNT and CDR2 is YENEEA. DNA for the CDR3: TGTGCCAGCAGCTTCCGGGGGACTAGCGGTAACAATGAGCAGTTCTTC. The encoded protein is CASSFRGTSGNNEQFF.

The chain couples TRBV7-2 to TRBJ2-1; 11 bases line up with TRBD2. Unmatched junction bases numbered 6, after V lost 5 bases and J lost 3 bases. There are 16 residues in the CDR3. Germline CDR1 reads SGHTA; CDR2 reads FQGNSA. The CDR3 loop is CASSASSGRIYNEQFF. The CDR3, as DNA: TGTGCCAGCAGCGCCTCTAGCGGGAGGATCTACAATGAGCAGTTCTTC.